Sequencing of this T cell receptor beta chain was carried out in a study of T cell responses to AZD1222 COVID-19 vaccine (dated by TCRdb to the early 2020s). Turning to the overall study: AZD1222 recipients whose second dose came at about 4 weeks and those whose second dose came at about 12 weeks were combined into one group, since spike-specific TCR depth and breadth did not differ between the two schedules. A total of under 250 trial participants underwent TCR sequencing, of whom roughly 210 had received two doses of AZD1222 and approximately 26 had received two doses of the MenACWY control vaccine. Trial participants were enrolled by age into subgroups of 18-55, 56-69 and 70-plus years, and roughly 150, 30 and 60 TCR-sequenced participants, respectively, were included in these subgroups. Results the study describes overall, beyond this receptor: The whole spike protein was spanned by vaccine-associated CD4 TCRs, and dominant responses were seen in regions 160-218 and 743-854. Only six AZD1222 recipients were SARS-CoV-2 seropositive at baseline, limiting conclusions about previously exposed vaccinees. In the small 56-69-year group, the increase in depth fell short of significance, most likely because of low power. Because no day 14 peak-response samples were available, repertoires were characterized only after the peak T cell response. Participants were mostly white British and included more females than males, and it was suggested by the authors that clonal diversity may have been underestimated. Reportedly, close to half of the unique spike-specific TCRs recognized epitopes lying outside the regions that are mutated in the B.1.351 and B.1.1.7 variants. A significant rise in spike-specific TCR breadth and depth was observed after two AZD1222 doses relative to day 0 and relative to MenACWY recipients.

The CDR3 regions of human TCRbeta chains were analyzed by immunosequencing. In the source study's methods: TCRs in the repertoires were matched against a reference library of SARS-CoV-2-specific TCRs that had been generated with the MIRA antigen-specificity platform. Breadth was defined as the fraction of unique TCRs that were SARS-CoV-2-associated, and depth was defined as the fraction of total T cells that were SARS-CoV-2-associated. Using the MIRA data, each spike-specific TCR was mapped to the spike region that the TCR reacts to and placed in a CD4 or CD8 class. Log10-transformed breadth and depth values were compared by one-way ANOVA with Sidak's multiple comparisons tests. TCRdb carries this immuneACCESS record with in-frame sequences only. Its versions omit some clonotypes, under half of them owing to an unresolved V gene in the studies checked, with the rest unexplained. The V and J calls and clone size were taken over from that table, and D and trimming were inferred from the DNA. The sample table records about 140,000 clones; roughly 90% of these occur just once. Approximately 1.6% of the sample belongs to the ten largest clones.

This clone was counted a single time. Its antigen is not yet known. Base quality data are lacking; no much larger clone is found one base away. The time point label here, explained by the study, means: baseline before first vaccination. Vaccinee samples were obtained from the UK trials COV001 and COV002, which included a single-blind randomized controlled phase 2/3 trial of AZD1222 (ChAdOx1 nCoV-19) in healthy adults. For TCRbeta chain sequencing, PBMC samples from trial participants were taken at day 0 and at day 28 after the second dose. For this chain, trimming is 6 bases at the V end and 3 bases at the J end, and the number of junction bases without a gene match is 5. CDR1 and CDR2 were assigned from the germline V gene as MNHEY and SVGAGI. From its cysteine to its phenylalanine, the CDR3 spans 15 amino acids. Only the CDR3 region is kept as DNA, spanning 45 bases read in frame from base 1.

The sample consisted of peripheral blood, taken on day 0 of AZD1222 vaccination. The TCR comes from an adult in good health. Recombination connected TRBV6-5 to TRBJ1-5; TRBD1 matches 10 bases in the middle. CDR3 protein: CASSPDRGPNQPQHF. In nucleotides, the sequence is TGTGCCAGCAGCCCCGACAGGGGGCCCAATCAGCCCCAGCATTTT.